Reported below is one T cell receptor beta chain. Antigen: not known. The sample belongs to a study of shared clonotypes between healthy human individuals. The CDR3 contains 14 residues. Overall study findings and caveats: The naive CD4 repertoires of a handful of donors were compared, and roughly 5% of clonotypes were shared.

Sorted-subset replicate PCR reactions contained approximately 190 ng DNA, corresponding to about 30,000 T cell genomes. In the original processing: With immunoSEQ giving junction-only sequences and no quality scores, filtering differed. Profiling relied on immunoSEQ multiplex PCR, and the TCRdb table lists in-frame clones only, not all of them. Clonal size and the V and J genes are those of that table, whereas D and trimming came from the DNA. In the table there are around 750,000 clones, around 74% of which are singletons. The V call is TRBV21-1, the J call TRBJ2-7; TRBD1, as called in the table, went unchecked against the DNA. TRBV21-1 is noted as a pseudogene. The clonotype was recovered from a woman under 40 in good health. The sequenced sample was memory CD4+ T cells sorted from blood. Subset denoted: CD45RA-negative fraction. The CDR3 coding sequence is TGTGCCAGCACAGGGGGCGACAGCTCCTACGAGCAGTACTTC. It translates to CASTGGDSSYEQYF.